The rows below give T cell receptor beta chains drawn from one sample of a study of blood T cell repertoires in COVID-19. The method was immunoSEQ multiplex PCR; TCRdb's version includes in-frame clones alone and lacks a portion of them. The sample carries 450,000 to 500,000 clones, 75% to 90% recorded once. The sample taken for sequencing was PBMCs or T cells enriched from blood (not recorded which). These receptors originate from a young woman who had recovered from COVID-19. The CDR3 runs from the conserved cysteine through the conserved F or W. D genes are given only for firm matches. For some rows the clone size is stated as once, few or many, or as a class when expanded; others skip it.

CDR3nt | CDR3aa | v_gene | d_gene | abundance | j_gene
TGCGCCAGCAGCGAGGGGGGGCAAACTTCGGCGCAGTATTTT | CASSEGGQTSAQYF | TRBV5-1 | NA | NA | TRBJ2-3
TGTGCCAGCAAGGACAGGGTTATATCGGGCTATAATTCACCCCTCCACTTT | CASKDRVISGYNSPLHF | TRBV27 | TRBD1 | once | TRBJ1-6
TGTGCCTGGAGTGTGGGAGGGAGCGCTAACTATGGCTACACCTTC | CAWSVGGSANYGYTF | TRBV30 | NA | NA | TRBJ1-2
TGTGCCAGCAGCTCACCTTCGGCCGGGGAGCTGTTTTTT | CASSSPSAGELFF | TRBV7-2 | NA | NA | TRBJ2-2
TGTGCCAGCAGCCCTGGGGGAGGCCCTTCCTATGGCTACACCTTC | CASSPGGGPSYGYTF | TRBV7-3 | NA | NA | TRBJ1-2
TGTGCCTGGAGTGTTGAGGACTATGGCTACACCTTC | CAWSVEDYGYTF | TRBV30 | NA | NA | TRBJ1-2
TGTGCCTGGAGTCCATCATACGAGCAGTACTTC | CAWSPSYEQYF | TRBV30 | NA | NA | TRBJ2-7
TGTGCCAGCAGCCCAGCTGGACAGGGAGGGACAGATACGCAGTATTTT | CASSPAGQGGTDTQYF | TRBV2 | NA | NA | TRBJ2-3
TGTGCCAGCTCACCTGCCCCGGGACAGGGGGAAAAACTGTTTTTT | CASSPAPGQGEKLFF | TRBV18 | TRBD1 | NA | TRBJ1-4
TGTGCCACCCGGGACGCTTGGGAGGCACCCCTCCACTTT | CATRDAWEAPLHF | TRBV6-5 | NA | NA | TRBJ1-6
TGTGCCAGTAGTATCCCGGGACAAGAAGATGTCGATGGCTACACCTTC | CASSIPGQEDVDGYTF | TRBV19 | NA | NA | TRBJ1-2
TGTGCCAGCAGCTTGCCGACACCCGAGCAGTACTTC | CASSLPTPEQYF | TRBV5-8 | NA | NA | TRBJ2-7
TGTGCCAGCCTTCGGACAGGCTCTTCACCCCTCCACTTT | CASLRTGSSPLHF | TRBV2 | TRBD1 | NA | TRBJ1-6
TGTGCCAGCTGTCTCAGCGGGGGGGACAATGAGCAGTTCTTC | CASCLSGGDNEQFF | TRBV18 | TRBD2 | NA | TRBJ2-1
TGTGCCAGCTCAGGGGGTTTAGGGGAAAAACTGTTTTTT | CASSGGLGEKLFF | TRBV28 | TRBD1 | NA | TRBJ1-4
TGTGCCAGTCAGATGGGGGGGGCCGACACCGGGGAGCTGTTTTTT | CASQMGGADTGELFF | TRBV6-5 | NA | NA | TRBJ2-2
TGTGCCTGGAGTCTTTCCCAACGACAGTCAACTAATGAAAAACTGTTTTTT | CAWSLSQRQSTNEKLFF | TRBV30 | NA | NA | TRBJ1-4
TGCGCCAGCAGTCGAAGGGGCAGGGGAACTGAAGCTTTCTTT | CASSRRGRGTEAFF | TRBV23-1 | NA | NA | TRBJ1-1
TGTGCCAGCAGTGTCCAGAATGAAAAACTGTTTTTT | CASSVQNEKLFF | TRBV2 | NA | NA | TRBJ1-4
TGTGCCAGCAAGACAGTTATGAACACTGAAGCTTTCTTT | CASKTVMNTEAFF | TRBV6-5 | NA | NA | TRBJ1-1
TGCGCCAGCAGCTTGGGCACAGGGGCCAACCAGAACACTGAAGCTTTCTTT | CASSLGTGANQNTEAFF | TRBV5-1 | TRBD1 | NA | TRBJ1-1
TGTGCCAGCAGCGTACCCGACAGGAGGTACTTC | CASSVPDRRYF | TRBV9 | NA | NA | TRBJ2-7
TGTGCCTGGAGTGAAGGGACTAGCAAACGTACGCAGTATTTT | CAWSEGTSKRTQYF | TRBV30 | TRBD2 | NA | TRBJ2-3
TGCGCCAGCAGCTCGGAAGGAAACCGGGACAGATTTTCCGAGCAGTACTTC | CASSSEGNRDRFSEQYF | TRBV5-1 | TRBD1 | NA | TRBJ2-7
TGTGCCAGCGGGCGGGGGCCTAGGTACGAGCAGTACTTC | CASGRGPRYEQYF | TRBV28 | NA | NA | TRBJ2-7
TGTGCCAGCAGCTATGAAGTCAGGGCCGGAGCTTTCTTT | CASSYEVRAGAFF | TRBV7-2 | NA | NA | TRBJ1-1
TGTGCCAGCAGCTTGGAGGACAGCCCTAACTATGGCTACACCTTC | CASSLEDSPNYGYTF | TRBV5-5 | NA | NA | TRBJ1-2
TGTGCCAGCAGTCCCCACAGTGGCAATCAGCCCCAGCATTTT | CASSPHSGNQPQHF | TRBV28 | NA | NA | TRBJ1-5
TGTGCCTGGAGTGTAGAAGGTAGAGTCGGAGGTGAGCAGTTCTTC | CAWSVEGRVGGEQFF | TRBV30 | NA | NA | TRBJ2-1
TGTGCCAGTAGGGGCAATGGGAACACTGAAGCTTTCTTT | CASRGNGNTEAFF | TRBV2 | NA | few | TRBJ1-1
TGTGCCTGGAGTGTACAGAGGACAGGGGGAACCAATCAGCCCCAGCATTTT | CAWSVQRTGGTNQPQHF | TRBV30 | TRBD1 | once | TRBJ1-5
TGCGCCAGCAGCCCCACTCCGGGACTAGTCACAGATACGCAGTATTTT | CASSPTPGLVTDTQYF | TRBV4-1 | TRBD2 | NA | TRBJ2-3
TGTGCCAGCAGTGACCCGGGGAACACTGAAGCTTTCTTT | CASSDPGNTEAFF | TRBV25-1 | NA | few | TRBJ1-1
TGTGCCACCAGCAGAGGAGTAGCGGGGGGGAGGCACAATGAGCAGTTCTTC | CATSRGVAGGRHNEQFF | TRBV15 | TRBD2 | once | TRBJ2-1
TGTGCCAGCAGTGTATCCTATAATTCACCCCTCCACTTT | CASSVSYNSPLHF | TRBV27 | NA | NA | TRBJ1-6
TGTGCCAGCAGTACAGGACAGGGATCTGGGGCCAACGTCCTGACTTTC | CASSTGQGSGANVLTF | TRBV28 | TRBD1 | NA | TRBJ2-6
TGCGCCAGCAGCCACCCCTCGGGTCCGGGAAACACCATATATTTT | CASSHPSGPGNTIYF | TRBV4-1 | NA | NA | TRBJ1-3
TGCGCCAGCAGCGGGGGGGGGCGGACGACCCACAATGAGCAGTTCTTC | CASSGGGRTTHNEQFF | TRBV4-3 | NA | NA | TRBJ2-1
TGTGCCAGCAGTGATGGGCCGGGAGGTGGCTACACCTTC | CASSDGPGGGYTF | TRBV6-1 | NA | few | TRBJ1-2
TGTGCCAGCAGCGTGGGCGCCGGGGAGCTGTTTTTT | CASSVGAGELFF | TRBV2 | NA | NA | TRBJ2-2
TGCGCCAGTCTCGGGACAGCCAGCTATGGCTACACCTTC | CASLGTASYGYTF | TRBV10-2 | TRBD1 | NA | TRBJ1-2
TGCGCCAGCAGCTTGGGAACTAGCCCTGCCTACGAGCAGTACTTC | CASSLGTSPAYEQYF | TRBV5-1 | NA | NA | TRBJ2-7
TGTGCCACCAGTGATTTGGGGGGGGCTCCAGATACGCAGTATTTT | CATSDLGGAPDTQYF | TRBV24-1 | NA | NA | TRBJ2-3
TGTGCCAGCAGGGTACCAGGGGAAGCGACCTACGAGCAGTACTTC | CASRVPGEATYEQYF | TRBV6-5 | NA | NA | TRBJ2-7
TGTGCCAGCAGCGTAGTTCCAGGGGGAACAGATACGCAGTATTTT | CASSVVPGGTDTQYF | TRBV9 | TRBD1 | NA | TRBJ2-3
TGTGCCAGCAGCCCCCAGGGGAAAAATACGCAGTATTTT | CASSPQGKNTQYF | TRBV6-5 | NA | NA | TRBJ2-3
TGTGCCAGCTCACCCGGGACAGGGTTTGACTATGGCTACACCTTC | CASSPGTGFDYGYTF | TRBV18 | TRBD1 | NA | TRBJ1-2
TGTGCCAGCAGCCCCCCCTTCCCCAGGGGAAATGGCTACACCTTC | CASSPPFPRGNGYTF | TRBV11-2 | NA | once | TRBJ1-2
TGTGCCAGCAGTCCTGAAGGGACAGGGATAACCTACGAGCAGTACTTC | CASSPEGTGITYEQYF | TRBV7-9 | TRBD1 | NA | TRBJ2-7
TGTGCTAGTGGTCCGGACAGCCACACTGAAGCTTTCTTT | CASGPDSHTEAFF | TRBV12-5 | NA | once | TRBJ1-1
TGTGCCACCAGCAGAGCGTCAGGGCTGGGTGGCTACACCTTC | CATSRASGLGGYTF | TRBV15 | NA | NA | TRBJ1-2
TGTGCCAGCTCACCAGTTGGTGACACTTACTACGAGCAGTACTTC | CASSPVGDTYYEQYF | TRBV18 | NA | NA | TRBJ2-7
TGTGCCAGCACGGACAGTTACGAGCAGTACTTC | CASTDSYEQYF | TRBV6-5 | NA | NA | TRBJ2-7
TGCGCCAGCACCCCCGGTGATGGCTACGAGCAGTACTTC | CASTPGDGYEQYF | TRBV5-1 | NA | NA | TRBJ2-7
TGTGCCAGTATGCGGTCGGAGGGTCAGCCCCAGCATTTT | CASMRSEGQPQHF | TRBV2 | NA | few | TRBJ1-5